The rows below give T cell receptor beta chains drawn from one sample of a study of T-cell memory formation after mild COVID-19. TCRdb re-called the 5' RACE reads through MiXCR, storing one row per CDR3 protein. The table has around 300,000 distinct CDR3 sequences, around 15% seen once. The sequencing input was PBMCs or a T cell subset sorted from them (not recorded which). These receptors all stem from a man aged 18 to 30 who had mild COVID-19 (a few samples of this study predate the infection). Cell type and time point are not known. Both conserved end residues are part of each CDR3. D genes are given only for firm matches. The size of a clone is reported for some rows only, either as once, few or many, or as a class for expanded clones.

>NA|TRBV9|NA|TRBJ2-1
TGTGCCAGCAGCGTAGATGCTGGGTCATCCTACAATGAGCAGTTCTTC
CASSVDAGSSYNEQFF
>NA|TRBV7-2|few|TRBJ1-2
TGTGCCAGCAGCTCAGATCCACAGGGAACCTATGGCTACACCTTC
CASSSDPQGTYGYTF
>NA|TRBV4-3|many|TRBJ2-4
TGCGCCAGCAGCCAAGATAGGGGGAACCGCATTCAGTACTTC
CASSQDRGNRIQYF
>NA|TRBV11-2|few|TRBJ1-1
TGTGCCAGCAGCTTTAAGATGAACACTGAAGCTTTCTTT
CASSFKMNTEAFF
>TRBD2|TRBV12-3/TRBV12-4|few|TRBJ2-2
TGTGCCAGCAGCCTAGGGGTCGGGCTGCGGGGGAGTACCGGGGAGCTGTTTTTT
CASSLGVGLRGSTGELFF
>NA|TRBV29-1|NA|TRBJ2-3
TGCAGCATGAGGTCGGCGAGGGGCACAGATACGCAGTATTTT
CSMRSARGTDTQYF
>TRBD2|TRBV7-2|many|TRBJ2-5
TGTGCCAGCAGCCAGGGGACTAGCGGGGGAATATACCAAGAGACCCAGTACTTC
CASSQGTSGGIYQETQYF
>NA|TRBV28|few|TRBJ2-1
TGTGCCAGCGGCAGGAGCTCCTACAATGAGCAGTTCTTC
CASGRSSYNEQFF
>NA|TRBV7-2|NA|TRBJ2-3
TGTGCCAGCAGCTTGCGGGACTTCACAGATACGCAGTATTTT
CASSLRDFTDTQYF
>NA|TRBV4-1|NA|TRBJ2-1
TGCGCCAGCAGCCACCCGACTACATCGTCCTACAATGAGCAGTTCTTC
CASSHPTTSSYNEQFF
>NA|TRBV7-8|few|TRBJ1-4
TGTGCCAGCAGCTATTTTGGGGTAGAAGAAAAACTGTTTTTT
CASSYFGVEEKLFF
>TRBD1|TRBV2|NA|TRBJ2-7
TGTGCCAGCCTGAAGGACAGGGTGTCAGGCGAGCAGTACTTC
CASLKDRVSGEQYF
>TRBD2|TRBV12-3/TRBV12-4|NA|TRBJ2-3
TGTGCCAGCAGAAATATAGCGGGGGGCACAGATACGCAGTATTTT
CASRNIAGGTDTQYF
>NA|TRBV18|NA|TRBJ1-5
TGTGCCAGCTCACTCGACCGGACGGGGAATCAGCCCCAGCATTTT
CASSLDRTGNQPQHF
>NA|TRBV7-8|NA|TRBJ2-2
TGTGCCAGCAGCCAACAGCCGTCTGGCGGGGAGCTGTTTTTT
CASSQQPSGGELFF
>NA|TRBV20-1|few|TRBJ2-7
TGCAGTGCCACCACACCCCGGACAGAGTCCTACGAGCAGTACTTC
CSATTPRTESYEQYF
>NA|TRBV6-5|many|TRBJ2-1
TGTGCCAGCAGTTACCCGACCCCGAGCTCCTACAATGAGCAGTTCTTC
CASSYPTPSSYNEQFF
>NA|TRBV18|many|TRBJ2-1
TGTGCCAGCTCACCTAGAGATTACAATGAGCAGTTCTTC
CASSPRDYNEQFF
>TRBD1|TRBV28|few|TRBJ2-7
TGTGCCAGCAGGGGACAGGGAGGCCTCTACGAGCAGTACTTC
CASRGQGGLYEQYF
>NA|TRBV5-6|many|TRBJ2-3
TGTGCCAGCAGCATCTGGACTTCTAGCACAGATACGCAGTATTTT
CASSIWTSSTDTQYF
>NA|TRBV6-5|NA|TRBJ2-7
TGTGCCAGCAGAAAGTGGGCCGCCGGCGAGCAGTACTTC
CASRKWAAGEQYF
>NA|TRBV20-1|NA|TRBJ1-4
TGCAGTGCTAGAGGGACCATCCTCGGTGAAAAACTGTTTTTT
CSARGTILGEKLFF
>NA|TRBV9|NA|TRBJ2-2
TGTGCCAGCAGCGTAGAAGGGGCCGGGGAGCTGTTTTTT
CASSVEGAGELFF
>NA|TRBV7-9|few|TRBJ1-1
TGTGCCAGCAGCTTAGGGGGGCTGAGGAACACTGAAGCTTTCTTT
CASSLGGLRNTEAFF
>TRBD2|TRBV14|few|TRBJ2-7
TGTGCCAGCAGCCCAGGACTAGCGGGGGCGAGGGAGCAGTACTTC
CASSPGLAGAREQYF
>NA|TRBV6-5|NA|TRBJ2-3
TGTGCCAGCAGAGCGCCAAGCACAGATACGCAGTATTTT
CASRAPSTDTQYF
>NA|TRBV9|few|TRBJ2-7
TGTGCCAGCAGCCCACAACTAGAGCCAAGCTCCTACGAGCAGTACTTC
CASSPQLEPSSYEQYF
>NA|TRBV6-6|NA|TRBJ2-7
TGTGCCAGCAGTTACGGCCGACAGAGCTCCTACGAGCAGTACTTC
CASSYGRQSSYEQYF
>TRBD1|TRBV7-2|NA|TRBJ2-5
TGTGCCAGCAGCCAATTAAGAGGGGGCAGTAGCCAAGAGACCCAGTACTTC
CASSQLRGGSSQETQYF
>TRBD2|TRBV6-5|few|TRBJ2-5
TGTGCCAGCAGCCTACGTAGCGGGTTAGCAGGAGAGACCCAGTACTTC
CASSLRSGLAGETQYF
>TRBD2|TRBV10-3|NA|TRBJ2-3
TGTGCCGTCACGCTTAATCCGGGACTAGCGGGGGGCAGCACAGATACGCAGTATTTT
CAVTLNPGLAGGSTDTQYF
>TRBD2|TRBV6-2/TRBV6-3|many|TRBJ2-4
TGTGCCAGCAGTTACTCGCGGACTAGCGCCAAAAACATTCAGTACTTC
CASSYSRTSAKNIQYF
>NA|TRBV7-8|few|TRBJ2-1
TGTGCCAGCAGCTTAGTGGTGGGCCCTAATGAGCAGTTCTTC
CASSLVVGPNEQFF
>TRBD2|TRBV11-2|few|TRBJ2-5
TGTGCCAGCAGCTTCGCTAGCGGGGGGGCCGGGGAGACCCAGTACTTC
CASSFASGGAGETQYF
>TRBD1|TRBV7-3|many|TRBJ2-2
TGTGCCAGCAGCTTCGACAGGGGCACCGGGGAGCTGTTTTTT
CASSFDRGTGELFF
>NA|TRBV10-3|NA|TRBJ2-5
TGTGCCATCGGGGGAGAGGGTAGAATCCAAGAGACCCAGTACTTC
CAIGGEGRIQETQYF
>TRBD1|TRBV5-1|many|TRBJ1-1
TGCGCCAGCGCCGAAACGACAGGGGTGGGGACTGAAGCTTTCTTT
CASAETTGVGTEAFF
>NA|TRBV5-1|NA|TRBJ2-1
TGCGCCAGCACCCCGAAGGACTCCTACAATGAGCAGTTCTTC
CASTPKDSYNEQFF
>TRBD1|TRBV2|NA|TRBJ2-3
TGTGCCGGCGGGACAGGGCGCACAGATACGCAGTATTTT
CAGGTGRTDTQYF
>TRBD1|TRBV25-1|few|TRBJ2-5
TGTGCCAGTCGAGGACAGGCTGGGTCGTCAGAGACCCAGTACTTC
CASRGQAGSSETQYF
>NA|TRBV7-9|NA|TRBJ2-1
TGTGCCAGCAGCTTAGGGGTGTCCGGGACACTTTACAATGAGCAGTTCTTC
CASSLGVSGTLYNEQFF
>NA|TRBV20-1|few|TRBJ2-7
TGCAGTGCTAGACCCGGGGGAGAAAGGGAGCAGTACTTC
CSARPGGEREQYF
>NA|TRBV6-1|NA|TRBJ1-1
TGTGCCAGCAGTGTGGCGGAAGTTGTCACTGAAGCTTTCTTT
CASSVAEVVTEAFF
>NA|TRBV20-1|NA|TRBJ2-7
TGCAGTGCTCCTTCTGGGACGGGCCCCTACGAGCAGTACTTC
CSAPSGTGPYEQYF
>NA|TRBV7-2|NA|TRBJ2-2
TGTGCCAGCAGCTCCCAGGCAGGGGCGAACACCGGGGAGCTGTTTTTT
CASSSQAGANTGELFF
>TRBD1|TRBV6-2/TRBV6-3|NA|TRBJ2-2
TGTGCCAGCAGTTACACTGACCGGGACAGGACCACCGGGGAGCTGTTTTTT
CASSYTDRDRTTGELFF
>TRBD2|TRBV20-1|few|TRBJ2-1
TGCAGTGCTGGACGACTAGCGGGGCCTAGCAATGAGCAGTTCTTC
CSAGRLAGPSNEQFF
>NA|TRBV12-3/TRBV12-4|NA|TRBJ2-1
TGTGCCAGCAGTTTACAGCGGGTATCCTACAATGAGCAGTTCTTC
CASSLQRVSYNEQFF
>NA|TRBV6-1|many|TRBJ2-1
TGTGCCAGCAGTGATTGGTACAATGAGCAGTTCTTC
CASSDWYNEQFF